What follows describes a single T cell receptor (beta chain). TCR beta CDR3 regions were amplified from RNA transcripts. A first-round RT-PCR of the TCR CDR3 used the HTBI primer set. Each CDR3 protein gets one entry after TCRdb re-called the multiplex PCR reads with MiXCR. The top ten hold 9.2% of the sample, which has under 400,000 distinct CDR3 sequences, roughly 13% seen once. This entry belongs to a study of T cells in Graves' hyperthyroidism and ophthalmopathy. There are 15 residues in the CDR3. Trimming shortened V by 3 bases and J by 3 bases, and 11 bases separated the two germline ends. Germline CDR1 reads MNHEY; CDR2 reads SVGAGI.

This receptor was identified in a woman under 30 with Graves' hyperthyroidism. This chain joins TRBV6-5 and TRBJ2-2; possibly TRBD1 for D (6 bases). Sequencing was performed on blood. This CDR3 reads CASSYKGQYTGELFF. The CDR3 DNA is TGTGCCAGCAGTTATAAAGGACAGTACACCGGGGAGCTGTTTTTT.